This T cell receptor (beta chain) was sequenced for a study of blood T cell repertoires in COVID-19. Measured with immunoSEQ multiplex PCR; TCRdb has only the in-frame clones, and not every one. The sample includes about 72,000 clones, 82% seen only once; the top ten take around 20%. Specimen: peripheral blood. The source is a human donor in a cohort sampled during active COVID-19.

The CDR3 DNA follows: TGTGCCAGCAGCTTAAGGCTAGCGGGGGACTCTGGGGCCAACGTCCTGACTTTC. Translation gives CASSLRLAGDSGANVLTF. This chain links TRBV7-3 with TRBJ2-6; 10 bases match TRBD2. The CDR3 spans 18 residues. Germline CDR1 and CDR2: SGHTA and FQGTGA. After removal of 1 base from V and 0 bases from J, the junction contained 3 bases not matched to a gene.